This is a list of T cell receptor beta chains from one sample in a study of blood T cell repertoires in COVID-19. The protocol was immunoSEQ multiplex PCR, while the TCRdb copy is restricted to in-frame clones and leaves out a portion. The table records about 130,000 clones, roughly 80% of them present only once. Sequencing was carried out using peripheral blood. The receptors come from a woman older than 75 with acute or convalescent COVID-19. CDR3s leave out the opening cysteine and the closing phenylalanine or tryptophan.

v_gene: TRBV12-5
j_gene: TRBJ1-5
CDR3aa: ASGPTGRDRQPQH

v_gene: TRBV5-1
j_gene: TRBJ1-1
CDR3aa: ASSPRVNTEAF

v_gene: TRBV2
j_gene: TRBJ2-7
CDR3aa: ASTQDRGEQY

v_gene: TRBV6-5
j_gene: TRBJ1-4
CDR3aa: ASSRVGRSNEKLF

v_gene: TRBV6-5
j_gene: TRBJ1-5
CDR3aa: ASIWTSDSNQPQH

v_gene: TRBV3-1/TRBV3-2
j_gene: TRBJ1-2
CDR3aa: ASSFPFGAGDPGYT

v_gene: TRBV2
j_gene: TRBJ1-1
CDR3aa: ASGADSNTEAF

v_gene: TRBV7-2
j_gene: TRBJ2-6
CDR3aa: ASSLAGGRYGANVLT

v_gene: TRBV4-1
j_gene: TRBJ1-1
CDR3aa: ASSQDQGSDTEAF

v_gene: TRBV5-4
j_gene: TRBJ2-3
CDR3aa: ASSLITGGRSDTQY

v_gene: TRBV6-4
j_gene: TRBJ2-1
CDR3aa: ASSDEEQTNADEQF

v_gene: TRBV6-4
j_gene: TRBJ1-5
CDR3aa: ASSAGVGQPQH

v_gene: TRBV9
j_gene: TRBJ2-1
CDR3aa: ASSVSQGYYYNEQF

v_gene: TRBV2
j_gene: TRBJ2-7
CDR3aa: ASSEELAGGRNEQY

v_gene: TRBV25-1
j_gene: TRBJ2-3
CDR3aa: ASSEVGRGGTDTQY

v_gene: TRBV3-1/TRBV3-2
j_gene: TRBJ1-2
CDR3aa: ASRQGASYGYT

v_gene: TRBV2
j_gene: TRBJ2-3
CDR3aa: ASSGQGSSTDTQY

v_gene: TRBV2
j_gene: TRBJ2-7
CDR3aa: ASSTTIGAGGLYEQY

v_gene: TRBV7-3
j_gene: TRBJ1-1
CDR3aa: ASSGPDRTEAF

v_gene: TRBV13
j_gene: TRBJ1-4
CDR3aa: ASSPSTGIEKLF

v_gene: TRBV7-2
j_gene: TRBJ1-6
CDR3aa: ASSTGTDYNSPLH

v_gene: TRBV5-1
j_gene: TRBJ2-5
CDR3aa: ASSLVAGVEETQY

v_gene: TRBV7-2
j_gene: TRBJ1-5
CDR3aa: ASSLGLSGGNQPQH

v_gene: TRBV7-3
j_gene: TRBJ1-1
CDR3aa: ASSPLRVQGAKDTEAF

v_gene: TRBV7-2
j_gene: TRBJ2-1
CDR3aa: ASRSGGLDEQF

v_gene: TRBV19
j_gene: TRBJ1-1
CDR3aa: ASSIGGQAGNTEAF

v_gene: TRBV2
j_gene: TRBJ2-3
CDR3aa: ASSPASGGTDTQY

v_gene: TRBV2
j_gene: TRBJ1-3
CDR3aa: ASSDGAFSGNTIY

v_gene: TRBV5-4
j_gene: TRBJ1-2
CDR3aa: ASSSGQFGYT

v_gene: TRBV5-4
j_gene: TRBJ2-2
CDR3aa: ASSLVSYTTGELF

v_gene: TRBV19
j_gene: TRBJ2-5
CDR3aa: ASSIGGRRAGETQY

v_gene: TRBV27
j_gene: TRBJ1-1
CDR3aa: ASRLNGARQGGTEAF

v_gene: TRBV5-1
j_gene: TRBJ2-4
CDR3aa: ASSQPGQAKNIQY

v_gene: TRBV25-1
j_gene: TRBJ2-5
CDR3aa: ASSQRGGVETQY

v_gene: TRBV11-2
j_gene: TRBJ2-1
CDR3aa: ASTPRGGSYNEQF

v_gene: TRBV6-4
j_gene: TRBJ2-3
CDR3aa: ASSDSSLADTQY

v_gene: TRBV3-1/TRBV3-2
j_gene: TRBJ2-1
CDR3aa: ASSDRLAAYNEQF

v_gene: TRBV27
j_gene: TRBJ1-2
CDR3aa: ASSNIPNRAGYT

v_gene: TRBV19
j_gene: TRBJ1-1
CDR3aa: ASSRSPGQGAPEAF

v_gene: TRBV27
j_gene: TRBJ2-3
CDR3aa: ASSLYPPTSGATDTQY

v_gene: TRBV5-1
j_gene: TRBJ2-7
CDR3aa: ASRTGQGAEEQY

v_gene: TRBV4-1
j_gene: TRBJ1-4
CDR3aa: ASSQDRNFFGRGEKLF

v_gene: TRBV2
j_gene: TRBJ2-5
CDR3aa: ASLRQKETQY

v_gene: TRBV14
j_gene: TRBJ2-7
CDR3aa: ASSRTEGGEQY

v_gene: TRBV2
j_gene: TRBJ1-5
CDR3aa: ASSYRDRAQQPQH

v_gene: TRBV5-1
j_gene: TRBJ1-3
CDR3aa: ASSAEGSGNTIY

v_gene: TRBV6-2/TRBV6-3
j_gene: TRBJ1-5
CDR3aa: ASSTSGGQPQH

v_gene: TRBV19
j_gene: TRBJ2-3
CDR3aa: ASRDRGFGFTDTQY

v_gene: TRBV7-8
j_gene: TRBJ2-4
CDR3aa: ASSLGGPSGGAKNIQY

v_gene: TRBV7-6
j_gene: TRBJ2-1
CDR3aa: ASSLAPVGSGGLEQF

v_gene: TRBV29-1
j_gene: TRBJ2-3
CDR3aa: SVGPSGGTDTQY

v_gene: TRBV9
j_gene: TRBJ1-1
CDR3aa: ASGPRDTEAF

v_gene: TRBV19
j_gene: TRBJ1-2
CDR3aa: ASSMGVERPGYGYT